These 26 T cell receptor beta chains were all obtained from the same sample, sequenced in a study of cytomegalovirus exposure and HLA in healthy donors. PCR involved 60 Vbeta and 13 Jbeta primers. Sequenced by immunoSEQ multiplex PCR; TCRdb stores in-frame clones only, minus some. The table records some 170,000 clones, 75% to 85% of them present only once. Sample: PBMCs. These receptors came from a girl aged 2 to 9 in good health and CMV-seropositive.

The chain uses TRBV5-4 and TRBJ2-1; maybe TRBD2 (5 bases). V lost 4 bases, J lost 9 bases, and 20 bases lay in between. The CDR3 covers 15 residues. Germline V gives CDR1 SGHNT, CDR2 YYREEE (reference sequence). CDR3 in amino acids: CASSPGGSAMGEQFF. CDR3 nucleotides: TGTGCCAGCAGCCCAGGAGGTAGCGCCATGGGTGAGCAGTTCTTC.

The chain carries TRBV5-4 and TRBJ2-1; a weak D match, TRBD2 (5 bases). Trimming removed 4 bases at V and 8 bases at J, with 19 bases between. Germline V CDR1 and CDR2: SGHNT, YYREEE (reference sequence). The CDR3 has 15 residues. DNA for the CDR3: TGTGCCAGCAGCCCTCGGGGAGCTCCGAGGTATGAGCAGTTCTTC. Encoded protein: CASSPRGAPRYEQFF.

Concerning this clone: The same CDR3 also results from other DNA sequences found in this sample. The chain combines TRBV7-6 with TRBJ1-5; D call uncertain. CDR3 length: 14 residues. With 6 bases removed from V and 0 bases from J, the gap between germline ends came to 9 bases. Germline V gives CDR1 SGHVS, CDR2 FNYEAQ. CDR3 in DNA: TGTGCCAGCAGTCCGAGGGATAGCAATCAGCCCCAGCATTTT. Amino acids: CASSPRDSNQPQHF.

The chain combines TRBV4-2 with TRBJ2-3; 7 nucleotides line up with TRBD1. Trimming took 0 bases from V and 6 from J; bases not matched to a gene: 6. Germline V lookup: CDR1 LGHNA, CDR2 YNFKEQ. This CDR3 region has 15 residues. The DNA for the CDR3 is TGTGCCAGCAGCCAAGATAACAGGGGTAGTGATACGCAGTATTTT. It is translated as CASSQDNRGSDTQYF.

This clone was observed once. The V and J genes are TRBV5-1 and TRBJ1-2, with TRBD1 as a possible D gene (6 bases). The CDR3 loop spans 16 amino acids. Trimming shortened V by 0 bases and J by 0 bases, and 12 bases separated the two germline ends. Germline values: CDR1 SGHRS, CDR2 YFSETQ. CDR3 DNA: TGCGCCAGCAGCTTGGGGTCGACAGGTACTAACTATGGCTACACCTTC. Translated, it gives CASSLGSTGTNYGYTF.

The chain is built from TRBV5-1 and TRBJ2-2; perhaps TRBD1 as D (6 bases). The CDR3 covers 15 residues. V was trimmed by 0 bases and J by 6 bases, leaving 12 bases between them. Germline V gene data show CDR1 as SGHRS and CDR2 as YFSETQ. CDR3 region: CASSLDTGRSGELFF. The CDR3 coding sequence is TGCGCCAGCAGCTTGGATACAGGGCGGTCCGGGGAGCTGTTTTTT.

The gene calls are TRBV11-2 and TRBJ1-4, with unresolved D. Between the trimmed V and J ends, which lost 4 bases and 5 bases, there was a span of 11 bases. Germline assignment: CDR1 SGHAT and CDR2 FQNNGV. This CDR3 region has 14 residues. CDR3 in amino acids: CASSSGWENEKLFF. CDR3 coding DNA: TGTGCCAGCAGCTCAGGATGGGAGAATGAAAAACTGTTTTTT.

The rearrangement uses TRBV4-2 and TRBJ2-3, with 8 bases identical to TRBD2. The J segment lost 2 bases and the V segment lost 1 base, leaving 5 bases of the junction unmatched. Germline-derived CDR1 and CDR2 are LGHNA and YNFKEQ. CDR3 length: 16 residues. CDR3 loop: CASSQGASGHTDTQYF. The CDR3 DNA reads as TGTGCCAGCAGCCAAGGGGCTAGCGGGCACACAGATACGCAGTATTTT.

CDR3: CASSSGGNEKLFF. The DNA for the CDR3 is TGTGCCAGCAGTTCGGGGGGGAATGAAAAACTGTTTTTT. The chain couples TRBV9 to TRBJ1-4, with D maybe TRBD1 (5 bases). Germline lookup yields CDR1 SGDLS and CDR2 YYNGEE. V lost 5 bases, J lost 5 bases, and 10 bases lay in between. CDR3 length equals 13 residues. The variable domain in full, with the rest retrieved from reference TRBV9 and TRBJ1-4, is DSGVTQTPKHLITATGQRVTLRCSPRSGDLSVYWYQQSLDQGLQFLIQYYNGEERAKGNILERFSAQQFPDLHSELNLSSLELGDSALYFCASSSGGNEKLFFGSGTQLSVL.

The CDR3 DNA is TGTGCCTGGAGTGGGGGTCAGGGAAGAGGTGAGCAGTACTTC. It translates to CAWSGGQGRGEQYF. This rearrangement joins TRBV30 to TRBJ2-7, with TRBD1 as a possible D gene (5 bases). This CDR3 has 14 residues. V was shortened by 1 base and J by 7 bases, with 17 bases between the two germline ends. Germline-derived CDR1 and CDR2 are GTSNPN and SVGIG (reference sequence). The complete variable domain, with remaining parts taken from reference TRBV30 and TRBJ2-7, reads SQTIHQWPATLVQPVGSPLSLECTVEGTSNPNLYWYRQAAGRGLQLLFYSVGIGQISSEVPQNLSASRPQDRQFILSSKKLLLSDSGFYLCAWSGGQGRGEQYFGPGTRLTVT.

This clone turned up a few times. The V gene is TRBV2, the J gene TRBJ2-1; 7 positions agree with TRBD1. V trimming: 6 bases; J trimming: 3 bases; junction bases outside the gene matches: 8. CDR1 is SNHLY, CDR2 FYNNEI, per germline. This CDR3 is 15 amino acids long. The CDR3 region has the DNA TGTGCCAGCAGCTATGCCGGGACAGTCTACAATGAGCAGTTCTTC. Protein sequence: CASSYAGTVYNEQFF.

V gene TRBV11-2 combines with J gene TRBJ2-5; 7 bases align to TRBD2. Losses at the gene ends were 1 base for V and 4 bases for J; bases not matched to a gene: 3. Germline CDR1 reads SGHAT; CDR2 reads FQNNGV. This CDR3 has 14 residues. CDR3 loop: CASSLGTRGETQYF. The CDR3 DNA is TGTGCCAGCAGCTTAGGGACTAGGGGAGAGACCCAGTACTTC.

The gene calls are TRBV5-1 and TRBJ1-6; D gene ambiguous. Germline-derived CDR1 and CDR2 are SGHRS and YFSETQ. V was pared by 5 bases and J by 8 bases, with 11 bases between. CDR3 length: 13 residues. CDR3 sequence: CASRLTVYSPLHF. CDR3 nucleotide sequence: TGCGCCAGCAGGTTAACAGTGTATTCACCCCTCCACTTT.

The chain's CDR3 is CAWGTGFAAGNTIYF. In nucleotides, the CDR3 is TGTGCCTGGGGGACAGGGTTCGCGGCTGGAAACACCATATATTTT. The chain recombines TRBV30 with TRBJ1-3, with 9 positions matching TRBD1. The CDR3 loop spans 15 amino acids. The germline V gene encodes CDR1 GTSNPN and CDR2 SVGIG (reference sequence). The V gene end was trimmed by 5 bases and the J gene end by 2 bases; junction bases not matched to a gene: 7. The full variable domain, completed using reference TRBV30 and TRBJ1-3, is SQTIHQWPATLVQPVGSPLSLECTVEGTSNPNLYWYRQAAGRGLQLLFYSVGIGQISSEVPQNLSASRPQDRQFILSSKKLLLSDSGFYLCAWGTGFAAGNTIYFGEGSWLTVV.

This sequence joins TRBV9 and TRBJ1-2, with D possibly being TRBD1 (6 bases). Germline values: CDR1 SGDLS, CDR2 YYNGEE. CDR3 length: 14 amino acids. V was shortened by 0 bases and J by 6 bases, with 12 bases between the two germline ends. The CDR3 region is CASSVGGGTNGYTF. The CDR3 DNA reads as TGTGCCAGCAGCGTAGGGGGGGGGACAAATGGCTACACCTTC.

The gene calls are TRBV30 and TRBJ2-2, with D tentatively TRBD2 (5 bases). The CDR3 consists of 13 residues. Germline V gene sequence: CDR1 GTSNPN, CDR2 SVGIG (reference sequence). V was cut by 8 bases and J by 1 base, with 11 bases left in between. The CDR3 coding sequence is TGTGCCGGTGTTCGGGAGAACACCGGGGAGCTGTTTTTT. Translation gives CAGVRENTGELFF.

This chain connects TRBV13 to TRBJ2-5; 7 positions match TRBD1. Germline CDR1 and CDR2: PRHDT and FYEKMQ (reference sequence). V shed 5 bases, J shed 5 bases, and the junction held 8 bases outside the gene matches. The CDR3 runs to 14 residues. The CDR3 sequence is CASSRQGVKETQYF. As DNA, the CDR3 is TGTGCCAGCAGCAGACAGGGCGTGAAGGAGACCCAGTACTTC.

V and J are TRBV7-9 and TRBJ2-5, with TRBD2 matching 7 bases. The V segment lost 5 bases and the J segment 7 bases; nucleotides outside the gene matches: 13. The germline CDR1 and CDR2 sequences are SEHNR and FQNEAQ (reference sequence). This CDR3 region has 15 residues. CDR3 coding DNA: TGTGCCAGCAGCGCCTGGCGGGGGAGTTATAGGACCCAGTACTTC. It is translated as CASSAWRGSYRTQYF.

V usage is TRBV30 and J usage is TRBJ2-3; maybe TRBD2 (6 bases). The CDR3 runs 14 residues. Deletions cut 3 bases from V and 2 bases from J, with 12 bases between. Germline V gene sequence: CDR1 GTSNPN, CDR2 SVGIG (reference sequence). The CDR3, as DNA: TGTGCCTGGAGGGGGGGACCCTCCACAGATACGCAGTATTTT. Translating gives CAWRGGPSTDTQYF.

The chain recombines TRBV21-1 with TRBJ2-3; TRBD2, the table's D call, lacks a check against the DNA. TRBV21-1 is a pseudogene. There are 17 residues in the CDR3. The CDR3 region has the DNA TGTGCCAGCAGCTCGATGACTAGCGGAGGATTCACAGATACGCAGTATTTT. This sequence encodes CASSSMTSGGFTDTQYF.

The J gene is TRBJ1-3, the V gene TRBV30; the match to TRBD1 covers 9 bases. CDR1 and CDR2 (germline): GTSNPN, SVGIG (reference sequence). This CDR3 contains 15 residues. J gave up 2 bases and V 8 bases, and 10 bases lay outside the gene matches. For the CDR3, the DNA is TGTGCCGGGACCGTGGGGACAGGGACTGGAAACACCATATATTTT. Protein product: CAGTVGTGTGNTIYF.

The CDR3 coding sequence is TGTGCCAGCAGCCCGCTCCCAGGGGCGAACACCGGGGAGCTGTTTTTT. Translation: CASSPLPGANTGELFF. The chain joins TRBV5-6 to TRBJ2-2; D might be TRBD1 (6 bases). This CDR3 is 16 amino acids long. V gave up 4 bases and J gave up 0 bases, with 13 bases separating them. Germline lookup yields CDR1 SGHDT and CDR2 YYEEEE.

J is TRBJ2-1 and V is TRBV28, with 11 nucleotides matching TRBD2. V lost 3 bases and J lost 7; bases outside the gene matches: 5. The length of the CDR3 is 15 residues. Germline V gene sequence: CDR1 MDHEN, CDR2 SYDVKM. In DNA, the CDR3 is TGTGCCAGCAGTTTTGAGTCTAGCGGGAGGAATGAGCAGTTCTTC. Protein sequence: CASSFESSGRNEQFF.

This clone has just a few counts. CDR3 residues: CASRPRGQVTQETQYF. CDR3 in DNA: TGCGCCAGCAGGCCCAGGGGACAGGTAACCCAAGAGACCCAGTACTTC. This sequence joins TRBV4-1 and TRBJ2-5; 8 nucleotides match TRBD1. The CDR3 has 16 residues. Germline V gives CDR1 MGHRA, CDR2 YSYEKL. Losses at the gene ends were 6 bases for V and 1 base for J; bases not matched to a gene: 10.

V gene TRBV5-1 combines with J gene TRBJ2-1; TRBD2 matches at 7 bases. The CDR3 sequence is 14 residues long. The J segment lost 5 bases and the V segment lost 1 base, leaving 3 bases of the junction unmatched. CDR1 SGHRS and CDR2 YFSETQ come from the germline V gene. The CDR3 sequence is CASSLSLADNEQFF. CDR3 bases: TGCGCCAGCAGCTTGTCGCTAGCGGACAATGAGCAGTTCTTC.

This rearrangement joins TRBV5-1 to TRBJ2-2; TRBD2 matches 8 bases. Losses at the gene ends were 5 bases for V and 6 bases for J; bases not matched to a gene: 12. The CDR3 loop spans 16 amino acids. In germline, CDR1 is SGHRS, CDR2 YFSETQ. The CDR3 coding sequence is TGCGCCAGCAGTCCCTCCGGGACTAGAGGGGCCGGGGAGCTGTTTTTT. This encodes CASSPSGTRGAGELFF.